This TCR beta chain was profiled in a study of T cell responses to AZD1222 COVID-19 vaccine (dated by TCRdb to the early 2020s). A note on the overall study: AZD1222 recipients given second doses at about 4 weeks or at about 12 weeks were pooled, since spike-specific TCR depth and breadth were not found to differ between the two schedules. A total of 233 trial participants underwent TCR sequencing, of whom nearly 210 had received two doses of AZD1222 and 26 had received two doses of the MenACWY control vaccine. Trial participants were enrolled by age into subgroups of 18-55, 56-69 and 70-plus years, and around 150, 29 and 61 TCR-sequenced participants, respectively, were included in these subgroups. Points the paper makes about the study in general: Conclusions about previously exposed vaccinees were limited because only 6 or 7 AZD1222 recipients were SARS-CoV-2 seropositive at baseline. Reportedly, close to half of the unique spike-specific TCRs recognized epitopes lying outside the regions that are mutated in the B.1.351 and B.1.1.7 variants. Because no day 14 peak-response samples were available, repertoires were characterized only after the peak T cell response. After two AZD1222 doses, both the breadth and the depth of spike-specific TCRs were significantly higher than at day 0 and than in MenACWY recipients. The 56-69-year group was small, and its depth increase did not reach significance, likely because of low power. Vaccine-associated CD4 TCRs spanned the whole spike protein, with dominant responses in regions 160-218 and 743-854. Most participants were white British and females outnumbered males, and the authors suggested that clonal diversity may have been underestimated.

The CDR3 regions of human TCRbeta chains were analyzed by immunosequencing. On the study's bioinformatics: Repertoire TCRs were checked for matches against a reference library of SARS-CoV-2-specific TCRs that had been generated using the MIRA antigen-specificity platform. Breadth was defined as the fraction of unique TCRs that were SARS-CoV-2-associated, and depth was defined as the fraction of total T cells that were SARS-CoV-2-associated. Each spike-specific TCR was assigned to its reactive spike region and to a CD4 or CD8 class using the MIRA data. Log10-transformed breadth and depth values were compared by one-way ANOVA with Sidak's multiple comparisons tests. TCRdb took over this immuneACCESS table, retaining in-frame rearrangements with V and J assigned. Such tables are incomplete; in checked studies, under half of the missing clones stem from an unresolved V gene, and the remainder is unexplained. D and trimming come from the DNA, and the V and J calls and clone size come from that table. Present in this sample are about 160,000 clones, about 89% of which were seen just once. The ten most abundant clones make up 1.9% of the sample.

Via the germline V gene (reference sequence), CDR1 is MNHNY and CDR2 SVGAGI. V is shortened by 2 bases, J by 4 bases, and the region joining them spans 6 bases. The CDR3 spans 13 residues, from the cysteine through the phenylalanine. Of all the DNA, just the CDR3 is kept, 39 bases in frame from base 1. For this clone: Its antigen is not yet known. The record has no base qualities; no much larger clone is one base away.

The intended sense of this specimen's time point label: baseline before first vaccination. The vaccinee samples were drawn from two UK trials, COV001 and COV002, one of which was a single-blind randomized controlled phase 2/3 trial testing AZD1222 (ChAdOx1 nCoV-19) in healthy adults. Trial participant PBMC samples were collected at day 0 and day 28 after the second dose for TCRbeta chain sequencing. The sequence joins TRBV6-6 to TRBJ1-5; no confident D gene assignment can be made. This material consisted of peripheral blood, taken on day 0 of AZD1222 vaccination. This clonotype was sampled from an adult in good health. The CDR3: CASSYRENQPQHF. The DNA sequence is given as TGTGCCAGCAGTTACAGGGAGAATCAGCCCCAGCATTTT.